A single sample is the source of the 29 T cell receptor beta chains below, sequenced in a study of breast tumors, draining lymph nodes, adjacent tissues. TCRdb passed the multiplex PCR reads through MiXCR, listing each CDR3 protein once. The sample holds roughly 70,000 distinct CDR3 sequences; 43% are singletons and the top ten take approximately 9.1%. The sample taken for sequencing was breast tumor tissue. These receptor sequences come from a female donor with breast cancer. Some clones in this sample may be carry-over from other donors' samples.

The V and J genes are TRBV3-1 and TRBJ1-1; D is possibly TRBD1 (6 bases). The V end was cut by 6 bases, the J end by 11 bases, with 16 bases between. Germline-derived CDR1 and CDR2 are LGHDT and YNNKEL (reference sequence). CDR3 length: 12 amino acids. DNA for the CDR3: TGTGCCAGCAGTTTTGGGGGGCGGGGGGCTTTCTTT. Translating gives CASSFGGRGAFF.

This clonotype was observed many times. The V and J genes are TRBV7-9 and TRBJ1-4; D unresolved. CDR3 length: 13 residues. CDR1 is SEHNR, CDR2 FQNEAQ, per germline (reference sequence). The V end lost 2 bases, the J end lost 8 bases, and 9 bases lay between the germline ends. CDR3 region: CASSLFGVEKLFF. CDR3 DNA: TGTGCCAGCAGCTTATTTGGGGTCGAAAAACTGTTTTTT.

Turning to this clonotype: It may be a read error: a sequence one base away is much more abundant. DNA for the CDR3: TGTGCCGCGGGGACTAGCGGGAATAATGAGCAGCTCTTC. This sequence encodes CAAGTSGNNEQLF. The V and J genes are TRBV5-4 and TRBJ2-1; 13 nucleotides line up with TRBD2. This CDR3 contains 13 residues. Germline CDR1 reads SGHNT; CDR2 reads YYREEE (reference sequence).

This clonotype was detected ten times or more. V is TRBV6-1 and J is TRBJ1-4; weak D call: TRBD1 (5 bases). There are 16 residues in the CDR3. Trimming left V 2 bases short and J 6 bases short, with 16 bases between. Germline lookup yields CDR1 MNHNS and CDR2 SASEGT. CDR3 residues: CASSENAWGWDEKLFF. The CDR3 DNA sequence: TGTGCCAGCAGTGAAAACGCGTGGGGGTGGGATGAAAAACTGTTTTTT.

This clonotype was recorded many times. The chain is built from TRBV24-1 and TRBJ2-1; tentatively, D is TRBD1 (6 bases). V lost 4 bases and J 7 bases, leaving 22 bases between the germline ends. This CDR3 spans 17 amino acids. Germline V gene lookup returns CDR1 KGHDR and CDR2 SFDVKD. CDR3 sequence (DNA): TGTGCCACCAGTGAGTGGGGGCGGAACCTACAGATGAATGAGCAGTTCTTC. Protein: CATSEWGRNLQMNEQFF.

By its share, this clonotype is medium-sized (0.01 to 0.1%). V is TRBV29-1 and J is TRBJ1-2; 8 nucleotides match TRBD1. Unmatched junction bases numbered 6, after V lost 7 bases and J lost 2 bases. CDR1 and CDR2 (germline): SQVTM, ANQGSEA. The CDR3 contains 13 residues. The CDR3 coding sequence is TGCAGCGCCGGGACAGGTACGAACTATGGCTACACCTTC. This encodes CSAGTGTNYGYTF.

This rearrangement joins TRBV20-1 to TRBJ2-3; tentatively, D is TRBD2 (7 bases). The V gene's germline CDR1 is DFQATT and CDR2 SNEGSKA (reference sequence). The CDR3 covers 15 residues. V was clipped by 3 bases and J by 8 bases, with 21 bases between them. CDR3 loop: CSASKGGGPSGTQYF. Written as DNA, the CDR3 is TGCAGTGCTAGTAAAGGGGGGGGGCCCTCAGGTACGCAGTATTTT.

This clonotype was seen at least ten times. This chain uses TRBV5-1 with TRBJ2-7, with no clear D. The V and J ends lost 5 bases and 6 bases respectively, with 9 bases between them. The CDR3 contains 11 residues. CDR1 is SGHRS, CDR2 YFSETQ, per germline. CDR3 amino acids: CASREGSEQYF. The CDR3 bases are TGCGCCAGCAGGGAAGGAAGCGAGCAGTACTTC. Supplemented by reference TRBV5-1 and TRBJ2-7, the full variable domain reads KAGVTQTPRYLIKTRGQQVTLSCSPISGHRSVSWYQQTPGQGLQFLFEYFSETQRNKGNFPGRFSGRQFSNSRSEMNVSTLELGDSALYLCASREGSEQYFGPGTRLTVT.

Comments on this clonotype: A much larger clone differs from this one at a single base, so this may be a read error. The chain has TRBV9 and TRBJ2-7, with a tentative D call TRBD1 (6 bases). CDR3 size: 14 residues. CDR1 is SGDLS and CDR2 is YYNGEE in the germline V gene. The DNA of the CDR3 is TGTGCCAGCAGCGTCTCAGGGGTGGCCTACGAGCAGTCCTTC. This codes for CASSVSGVAYEQSF.

This clonotype was seen repeatedly, ten times or more. CDR3 region: CSVAFYGTGRLRAINTEAFF. The CDR3 bases are TGCAGCGTTGCCTTTTACGGGACAGGGAGGTTGAGGGCCATTAACACTGAAGCTTTCTTT. The rearrangement links TRBV29-1 to TRBJ1-1, with 9 bases aligning to TRBD1. The CDR3 contains 20 residues. The ends lost 4 bases at V and 2 bases at J; junction bases unmatched: 23. Per the germline V gene, CDR1 is SQVTM and CDR2 is ANQGSEA.

This clonotype was observed many times. This chain uses TRBV24-1 with TRBJ1-5; unclear D gene. The germline gives CDR1 KGHDR, CDR2 SFDVKD. The length of the CDR3 is 11 residues. Trimming cost V 9 bases and J 2 bases, with 4 bases left between them. The CDR3 DNA sequence: TGTGCCACCCCGGGCAATCAGCCCCAGCATTTT. Translated: CATPGNQPQHF.

This clonotype was seen many times. The V gene is TRBV6-5, the J gene TRBJ2-7; D may match TRBD1 or TRBD2 (5 bases each). Trimming removed 6 bases at V and 3 bases at J, with 12 bases between. The germline gives CDR1 MNHEY, CDR2 SVGAGI. The CDR3 length is 13 residues. CDR3 sequence: CASSRDGNYEQYF. The CDR3 DNA sequence: TGTGCCAGCAGCCGGGACGGAAACTACGAGCAGTACTTC.

This clonotype has a count of ten or more. A read error is possible here, since a much larger clone lies one base away. The gene calls are TRBV20-1 and TRBJ2-5; maybe TRBD1 (6 bases). Trimming removed 5 bases from V and 5 bases from J, with 21 bases in between. This CDR3 has 15 amino acids. Germline lookup yields CDR1 DFQATT and CDR2 SNEGSKA (reference sequence). The CDR3 nucleotides read TGCAGTGCTTCTCGTGTGGGGGCTGGTGCCGAGACCCAGTACTTC. Amino acids: CSASRVGAGAETQYF.

The gene calls are TRBV3-1 and TRBJ2-4, with D possibly matching TRBD1 (6 bases). The CDR3 is 19 amino acids. V dropped 3 bases and J dropped 2 bases, with 23 bases sitting between them. Germline CDR1 and CDR2: LGHDT and YNNKEL (reference sequence). The CDR3 protein is CASSQKGMGAWVTKNIQYF. In DNA form, the CDR3 reads TGTGCCAGCAGCCAGAAGGGTATGGGGGCCTGGGTCACCAAAAACATTCAGTACTTC.

This clonotype has more than one count but fewer than ten. This may be a read error: a much more frequent sequence differs by one nucleotide. The CDR3 is CSAQGASGRTGNEQFF. The CDR3 region has the DNA TGCAGTGCTCAAGGGGCTAGCGGGAGGACAGGGAATGAGCAGTTCTTC. The chain couples TRBV20-1 to TRBJ2-1, with 11 bases matching TRBD2. Germline V gene data show CDR1 as DFQATT and CDR2 as SNEGSKA (reference sequence). The CDR3 length is 16 residues. The V segment lost 5 bases and the J segment 7 bases; nucleotides outside the gene matches: 13.

In its sample, this clonotype was seen many times. The chain uses TRBV11-3 and TRBJ2-7; D might be TRBD2 (7 bases). The germline V gene has CDR1 SGHNT and CDR2 YENEEA. This CDR3 is built from 13 residues. V was pared by 4 bases and J by 4 bases, with 11 bases between. The CDR3 protein is CASSWRGTYEQYF. CDR3 bases: TGTGCCAGCAGCTGGCGGGGGACATACGAGCAGTACTTC.

The chain links TRBV19 to TRBJ1-6, with D hard to call. V lost 5 bases, J lost 13 bases, and 21 bases lay in between. Germline assignment: CDR1 LNHDA and CDR2 SQIVND (reference sequence). The CDR3 extends over 15 amino acids. The CDR3 is CASSFPRGFGQPLHF. CDR3 DNA: TGTGCCAGTAGTTTCCCCCGTGGTTTTGGTCAGCCCCTCCACTTT.

This clonotype was detected ten times or more. V and J are TRBV7-3 and TRBJ2-1; 11 bases match TRBD1. Germline values: CDR1 SGHTA, CDR2 FQGTGA. V was clipped by 5 bases and J by 9 bases; unmatched bases: 3. The CDR3 runs 13 residues. The CDR3 protein is CASSKDRGPEQFF. DNA for the CDR3: TGTGCCAGCAGCAAGGACAGGGGGCCTGAGCAGTTCTTC. The variable domain in full, completed from reference TRBV7-3 and TRBJ2-1, reads GAGVSQTPSNKVTEKGKYVELRCDPISGHTALYWYRQSLGQGPEFLIYFQGTGAADDSGLPNDRFFAVRPEGSVSTLKIQRTERGDSAVYLCASSKDRGPEQFFGPGTRLTVL.

This clonotype was recorded many times. The chain combines TRBV10-3 with TRBJ2-1; D perhaps matches TRBD2 (6 bases). The V end was cut by 4 bases, the J end by 6 bases, with 10 bases between. Germline CDR1 and CDR2: ENHRY and SYGVKD. This CDR3 spans 13 amino acids. The CDR3 DNA sequence: TGTGCCATCAGTGTTGAGGGAGGCAATGAGCAGTTCTTC. This sequence encodes CAISVEGGNEQFF.

This clonotype was detected many times. The chain uses TRBV7-2 and TRBJ2-6; 11 nucleotides agree with TRBD2. This CDR3 is built from 19 residues. Germline V gene data show CDR1 as SGHTA and CDR2 as FQGNSA. The J segment lost 2 bases and the V segment lost 2 bases, leaving 8 bases of the junction unmatched. CDR3 bases: TGTGCCAGCAGCTTATGGCTAGCGGGGGGAAAGACTGGGGCCAACGTCCTGACTTTC. Amino acid sequence: CASSLWLAGGKTGANVLTF.

This clonotype came up a few times. The J gene is TRBJ2-5, the V gene TRBV5-1, with D tentatively TRBD2 (6 bases). The V end lost 4 bases, the J end lost 8 bases, and 18 bases lay between the germline ends. The CDR3 runs 14 residues. Germline V lookup: CDR1 SGHRS, CDR2 YFSETQ. CDR3 in DNA: TGCGCCAGCAGCGTCGACGGGGGTGAGGACACCCAGTACTTC. Amino acids: CASSVDGGEDTQYF.

Comment on this clonotype: A read error may be the cause here, since a much bigger clone is one base away. The rearrangement links TRBV12-3 or TRBV12-4 to TRBJ2-7; D uncertain. V was pared by 3 bases and J by 3 bases, with 6 bases between. The CDR3 is made up of 12 amino acids. The chain's CDR3 is CASSFFGYEQYF. Written as DNA, the CDR3 is TGTGCCAGCAGTTTCTTTGGCTACGAGCAGTACTTC.

This clonotype was observed many times. The chain has TRBV7-2 and TRBJ2-7; D unclear. Per the germline V gene, CDR1 is SGHTA and CDR2 is FQGNSA. This CDR3 has 12 amino acids. V dropped 3 bases and J dropped 3 bases, with 6 bases sitting between them. The DNA for the CDR3 is TGTGCCAGCAGCTTTTACAACTACGAGCAGTACTTC. Its protein is CASSFYNYEQYF. Looking up the rest from reference TRBV7-2 and TRBJ2-7 gives the full variable domain: GAGVSQSPSNKVTEKGKDVELRCDPISGHTALYWYRQSLGQGLEFLIYFQGNSAPDKSGLPSDRFSAERTGGSVSTLTIQRTQQEDSAVYLCASSFYNYEQYFGPGTRLTVT.

The table lists this clonotype with many counts. The chain recombines TRBV27 with TRBJ1-2, with a tentative D call TRBD1 (5 bases). Germline V gives CDR1 MNHEY, CDR2 SMNVEV (reference sequence). V was shortened by 6 bases and J by 4 bases, with 12 bases between the two germline ends. This CDR3 comprises 13 residues. CDR3 sequence (DNA): TGTGCCAGCAGGCCGACAGCGACCTATGGCTACACCTTC. Protein sequence: CASRPTATYGYTF.

This clonotype was seen at least ten times. The chain joins TRBV7-9 to TRBJ2-1; D is undetermined. Trimming took 0 bases from V and 14 from J, leaving 8 bases between them. Germline V gives CDR1 SEHNR, CDR2 FQNEAQ (reference sequence). This CDR3 contains 11 residues. Here the CDR3 reads CASSLAPEEFF. The CDR3 DNA reads TGTGCCAGCAGCTTAGCTCCAGAGGAGTTCTTC.

A note on this clonotype: A much larger clone differs from this one at a single base, so this may be a read error. This chain joins TRBV19 and TRBJ2-1; D tentatively fits TRBD1 or TRBD2 (6 bases each). Germline loops: CDR1 LNHDA, CDR2 SQIVND (reference sequence). The CDR3 is 17 residues long. The CDR3: CASSIVGGRFSYNEQSF. The DNA for the CDR3 is TGTGCCAGTAGTATAGTCGGGGGCCGATTCTCCTACAATGAGCAGTCCTTC.

This chain links TRBV5-6 with TRBJ2-5, with a weak D call TRBD2 (5 bases). V was trimmed by 0 bases and J by 4 bases, leaving 16 bases between them. Germline V CDR1 and CDR2: SGHDT, YYEEEE. CDR3 length: 16 residues. Here the CDR3 reads CASSLALGEFPETQYF. In DNA form, the CDR3 reads TGTGCCAGCAGCTTGGCTCTTGGGGAGTTCCCAGAGACCCAGTACTTC.

This clonotype has a count of ten or more. This sequence may be a read error, since a much larger clone differs from it by one base. V and J are TRBV20-1 and TRBJ2-3, with 11 bases matching TRBD2. The CDR3 contains 14 residues. Germline assignment: CDR1 DFQATT and CDR2 SNEGSKA (reference sequence). CDR3 loop: CSAGTSGGTATQYF. Here the CDR3 DNA reads TGCAGTGCTGGGACTAGCGGTGGCACAGCTACGCAGTATTTT.

In its sample, this clonotype was seen many times. The chain uses TRBV2 and TRBJ1-4; unclear D gene. CDR3 size: 13 residues. CDR1 SNHLY and CDR2 FYNNEI come from the germline V gene. Trimming shortened V by 4 bases and J by 7 bases, and 10 bases separated the two germline ends. The CDR3 DNA follows: TGTGCCAGCAGTGGCTTAGCGCGTGAAAAACTGTTTTTT. Protein sequence: CASSGLAREKLFF. Full variable domain (remainder filled in from reference TRBV2 and TRBJ1-4): EPEVTQTPSHQVTQMGQEVILRCVPISNHLYFYWYRQILGQKVEFLVSFYNNEISEKSEIFDDQFSVERPDGSNFTLKIRSTKLEDSAMYFCASSGLAREKLFFGSGTQLSVL.